Listed below are T cell receptor beta chains from one sample, sequenced in a study of T-cell reconstitution after alpha-beta-depleted transplantation in children. TCRdb re-derived calls from the PCR reads in MiXCR, one entry per CDR3 protein. The sample consists of about 640,000 distinct CDR3 sequences, 16% of them appearing once. Sequencing was performed on PBMCs from the stem cell graft donor, taken from the stem cell graft. The receptors were sampled from a human donor who donated a stem cell graft to a child with acute myeloid leukemia. Each CDR3 is given with its conserved first and last residue. Each record gives: J gene, D gene, V gene, clone size, CDR3 protein, CDR3 DNA. D genes are given only for firm matches. Size is omitted from some rows. Given values are once, few, many or a class for expanded clones.

>TRBJ1-1|-|TRBV20-1|many
CSARPPGNTEAFF
TGCAGTGCTAGGCCCCCAGGAAACACTGAAGCTTTCTTT
>TRBJ2-7|-|TRBV4-3|-
CASSQDVTGTPYEQYF
TGCGCCAGCAGCCAAGATGTGACAGGAACACCTTACGAGCAGTACTTC
>TRBJ2-3|TRBD2|TRBV7-3|-
CASSPTSGRSTDTQYF
TGTGCCAGCAGCCCTACTAGCGGGAGAAGCACAGATACGCAGTATTTT
>TRBJ2-2|-|TRBV5-1|-
CASSLVTGANTGELFF
TGCGCCAGCAGCTTGGTTACGGGGGCGAACACCGGGGAGCTGTTTTTT
>TRBJ1-1|-|TRBV6-2/TRBV6-3|-
CASSYFLGSEAFF
TGTGCCAGCAGTTACTTCTTGGGGTCTGAAGCTTTCTTT
>TRBJ2-2|-|TRBV20-1|many
CSARKGANTGELFF
TGCAGTGCTAGAAAGGGCGCAAACACCGGGGAGCTGTTTTTT
>TRBJ1-2|-|TRBV5-1|-
CASSLGQNTNYGYTF
TGCGCCAGCAGCTTGGGACAGAATACTAACTATGGCTACACCTTC
>TRBJ2-5|-|TRBV27|-
CASSSPQGGGETQYF
TGTGCCAGCAGTAGCCCCCAGGGAGGCGGCGAGACCCAGTACTTC
>TRBJ1-4|TRBD1|TRBV5-1|few
CASSLRGQGGRTNEKLFF
TGCGCCAGCAGCTTGAGAGGACAGGGAGGGAGAACTAATGAAAAACTGTTTTTT
>TRBJ2-1|-|TRBV12-3/TRBV12-4|many
CASSLATRTYNEQFF
TGTGCCAGCAGTTTGGCGACACGCACCTACAATGAGCAGTTCTTC
>TRBJ2-5|-|TRBV24-1|-
CATSPGARSRETQYF
TGTGCCACCAGTCCGGGGGCTCGGTCCCGGGAGACCCAGTACTTC
>TRBJ2-3|-|TRBV9|-
CASSFGALAGSTDTQYF
TGTGCCAGCAGCTTCGGGGCTCTAGCTGGGTCCACAGATACGCAGTATTTT
>TRBJ2-7|-|TRBV6-2/TRBV6-3|-
CASSYSRYEQYF
TGTGCCAGCAGTTACAGCCGGTACGAGCAGTACTTC
>TRBJ2-1|TRBD2|TRBV11-3|-
CASSPRSSGGYNEQFF
TGTGCCAGCAGCCCGAGGAGTAGCGGGGGGTACAATGAGCAGTTCTTC
>TRBJ1-1|TRBD1|TRBV20-1|many
CSAHSGTEAPEAFF
TGCAGTGCACATTCTGGGACAGAGGCCCCTGAAGCTTTCTTT
>TRBJ2-5|TRBD2|TRBV20-1|-
CSGWGGTQYF
TGCAGTGGTTGGGGGGGGACCCAGTACTTC
>TRBJ2-2|TRBD1|TRBV12-3/TRBV12-4|few
CASRRTGSGELFF
TGTGCCAGCAGACGGACAGGGTCCGGGGAGCTGTTTTTT
>TRBJ1-1|-|TRBV15|-
CATSRPGEGTEAFF
TGTGCCACCAGCAGGCCAGGGGAAGGCACTGAAGCTTTCTTT
>TRBJ1-1|-|TRBV6-4|many
CASSVNGIMNTEAFF
TGTGCCAGCAGTGTGAACGGAATAATGAACACTGAAGCTTTCTTT
>TRBJ2-1|-|TRBV12-3/TRBV12-4|-
CASSLEGVRPYNEQFF
TGTGCCAGCAGTTTAGAAGGGGTCCGACCCTACAATGAGCAGTTCTTC
>TRBJ2-2|-|TRBV24-1|few
CATSDPPVSANTGELFF
TGTGCCACCAGTGATCCCCCTGTGTCCGCGAACACCGGGGAGTTGTTTTTT
>TRBJ2-1|-|TRBV11-3|-
CASSLGSINEQFF
TGTGCCAGCAGCTTAGGCAGTATTAATGAGCAGTTCTTC
>TRBJ1-1|-|TRBV3-1|-
CASSDETGTTTEAFF
TGTGCCAGCAGCGACGAGACTGGGACGACCACTGAAGCTTTCTTT